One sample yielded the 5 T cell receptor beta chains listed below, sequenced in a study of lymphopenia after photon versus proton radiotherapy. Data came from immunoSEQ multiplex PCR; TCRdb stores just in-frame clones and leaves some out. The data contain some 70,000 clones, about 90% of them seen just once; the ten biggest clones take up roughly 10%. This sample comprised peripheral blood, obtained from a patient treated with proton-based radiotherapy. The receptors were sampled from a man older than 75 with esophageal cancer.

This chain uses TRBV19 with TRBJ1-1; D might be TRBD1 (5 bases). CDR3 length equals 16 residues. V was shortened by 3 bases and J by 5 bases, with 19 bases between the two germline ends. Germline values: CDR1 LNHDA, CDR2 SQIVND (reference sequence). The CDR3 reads CASSIQVRAGGTEAFF. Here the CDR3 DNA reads TGTGCCAGTAGTATTCAAGTCAGGGCCGGGGGGACTGAAGCTTTCTTT. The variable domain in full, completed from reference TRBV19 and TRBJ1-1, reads DGGITQSPKYLFRKEGQNVTLSCEQNLNHDAMYWYRQDPGQGLRLIYYSQIVNDFQKGDIAEGYSVSREKKESFPLTVTSAQKNPTAFYLCASSIQVRAGGTEAFFGQGTRLTVV.

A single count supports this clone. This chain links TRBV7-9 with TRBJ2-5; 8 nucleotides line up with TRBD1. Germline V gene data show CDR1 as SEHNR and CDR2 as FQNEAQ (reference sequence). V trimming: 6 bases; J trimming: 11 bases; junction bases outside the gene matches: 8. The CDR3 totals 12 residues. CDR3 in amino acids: CASRTQGGEQYF. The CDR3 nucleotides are TGTGCCAGCAGGACACAGGGGGGTGAGCAGTACTTC.

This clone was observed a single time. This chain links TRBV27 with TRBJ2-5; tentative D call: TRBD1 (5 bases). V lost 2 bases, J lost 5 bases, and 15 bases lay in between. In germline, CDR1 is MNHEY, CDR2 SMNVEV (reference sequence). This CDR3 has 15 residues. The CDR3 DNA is TGTGCCAGCAGTTTAATGGGGCCCCTAGGGGAGACCCAGTACTTC. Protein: CASSLMGPLGETQYF.

This CDR3 is CASSYYTGELFF. The CDR3 DNA reads as TGTGCCAGCAGCTATTACACCGGGGAGCTGTTTTTT. J is TRBJ2-2 and V is TRBV2, with D hard to call. Germline CDR1 and CDR2: SNHLY and FYNNEI. This CDR3 is built from 12 residues. V dropped 6 bases and J dropped 3 bases, with 5 bases sitting between them.

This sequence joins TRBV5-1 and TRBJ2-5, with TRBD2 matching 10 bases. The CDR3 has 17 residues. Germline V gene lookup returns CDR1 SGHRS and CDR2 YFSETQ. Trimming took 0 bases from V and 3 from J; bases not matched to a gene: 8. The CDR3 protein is CASSLGTSLAGEETQYF. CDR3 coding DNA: TGCGCCAGCAGCTTGGGTACGAGCCTAGCGGGGGAAGAGACCCAGTACTTC.